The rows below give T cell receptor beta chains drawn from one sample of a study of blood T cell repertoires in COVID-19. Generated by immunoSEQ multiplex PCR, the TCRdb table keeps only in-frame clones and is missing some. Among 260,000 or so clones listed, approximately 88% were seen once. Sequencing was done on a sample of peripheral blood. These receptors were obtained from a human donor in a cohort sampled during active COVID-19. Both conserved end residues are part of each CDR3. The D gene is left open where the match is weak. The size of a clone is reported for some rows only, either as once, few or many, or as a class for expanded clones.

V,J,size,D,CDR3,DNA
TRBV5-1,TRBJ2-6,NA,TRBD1,CASGSRQGMSGANVLTF,TGCGCCAGCGGATCAAGACAGGGTATGTCAGGGGCCAACGTCCTGACTTTC
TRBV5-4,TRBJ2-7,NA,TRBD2,CASSSGTSGSSYEQYF,TGTGCCAGCAGCTCGGGGACTAGCGGGAGCTCCTACGAGCAGTACTTC
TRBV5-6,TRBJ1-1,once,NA,CASSLGRNTEAFF,TGTGCCAGCAGCTTGGGCAGGAACACTGAAGCTTTCTTT
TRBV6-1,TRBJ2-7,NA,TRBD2,CASSVLTSGGPSSYEQYF,TGTGCCAGCAGTGTTTTGACTAGCGGGGGCCCCAGCTCCTACGAGCAGTACTTC
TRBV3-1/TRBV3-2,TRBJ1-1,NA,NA,CASSHDRRNTEAFF,TGTGCCAGCAGCCACGACAGGCGGAACACTGAAGCTTTCTTT
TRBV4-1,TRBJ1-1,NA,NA,CASSQMGANTEAFF,TGCGCCAGCAGCCAAATGGGGGCCAACACTGAAGCTTTCTTT
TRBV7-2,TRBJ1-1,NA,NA,CASSFLGQNTEAFF,TGTGCCAGCAGCTTCCTTGGCCAGAACACTGAAGCTTTCTTT
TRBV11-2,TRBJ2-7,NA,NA,CASSPDRPSYEQYF,TGTGCCAGCAGCCCTGACAGGCCCTCCTACGAGCAGTACTTC
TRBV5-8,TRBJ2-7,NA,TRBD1,CASTGTGKGSYEQYF,TGTGCCAGCACCGGGACAGGGAAAGGCTCCTACGAGCAGTACTTC
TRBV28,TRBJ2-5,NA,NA,CASNPGREVETQYF,TGTGCCAGCAACCCGGGCAGGGAGGTAGAGACCCAGTACTTC
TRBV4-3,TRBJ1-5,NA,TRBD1,CASSQDSTGQGVQPQHF,TGCGCCAGCAGCCAAGATTCGACGGGACAGGGGGTTCAGCCCCAGCATTTT
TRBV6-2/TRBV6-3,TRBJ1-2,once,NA,CASSSGLNYGYTF,TGTGCCAGCAGTTCGGGGTTGAACTATGGCTACACCTTC
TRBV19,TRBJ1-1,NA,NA,CASSQGTPNTEAFF,TGTGCCAGTAGCCAAGGGACACCGAACACTGAAGCTTTCTTT
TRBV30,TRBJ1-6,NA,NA,CAWAGGLNSPLHF,TGTGCCTGGGCCGGGGGATTGAATTCACCCCTCCACTTT
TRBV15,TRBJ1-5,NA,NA,CATSRDRQYYNQPQHF,TGTGCCACCAGCAGAGATCGACAGTATTACAATCAGCCCCAGCATTTT
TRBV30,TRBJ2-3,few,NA,CAWLTRTDTQYF,TGTGCCTGGCTAACCCGCACAGATACGCAGTATTTT
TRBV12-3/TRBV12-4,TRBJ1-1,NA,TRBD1,CASSLGDRARFF,TGTGCCAGCAGTTTAGGAGACAGGGCCCGTTTCTTT
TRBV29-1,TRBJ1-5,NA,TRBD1,CSFWTGGNQPQHF,TGCAGCTTCTGGACAGGAGGCAATCAGCCCCAGCATTTT
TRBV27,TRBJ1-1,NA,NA,CASSSQLYTEAFF,TGTGCCAGCAGTTCCCAACTGTACACTGAAGCTTTCTTT
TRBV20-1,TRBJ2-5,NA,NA,CSAAGQETQYF,TGCAGTGCCGCAGGGCAAGAGACCCAGTACTTC
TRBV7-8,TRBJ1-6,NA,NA,CASSLDRSYNSPLHF,TGTGCCAGCAGCTTAGATCGCAGCTATAATTCACCCCTCCACTTT
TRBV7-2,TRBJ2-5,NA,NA,CASSLSLGRETQYF,TGTGCCAGCAGCTTATCGTTGGGGCGTGAGACCCAGTACTTC
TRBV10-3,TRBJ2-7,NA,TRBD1,CAISGTGETYEQYF,TGTGCCATCAGCGGGACAGGGGAAACCTACGAGCAGTACTTC
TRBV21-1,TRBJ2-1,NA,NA,CASSTSSYNEQFF,TGTGCCAGCAGCACGAGCTCCTACAATGAGCAGTTCTTC
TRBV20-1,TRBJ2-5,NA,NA,CSAMDRETQYF,TGCAGTGCTATGGACAGAGAGACCCAGTACTTC
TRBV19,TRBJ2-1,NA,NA,CASSIWRLANEQFF,TGTGCCAGTAGTATATGGCGGCTCGCCAATGAGCAGTTCTTC
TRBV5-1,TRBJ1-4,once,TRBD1,CASSLGGTGEKLFF,TGCGCCAGCAGCCTAGGCGGGACAGGAGAAAAACTGTTTTTT
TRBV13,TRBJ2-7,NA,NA,CASSPLRAASYEQYF,TGTGCCAGCAGCCCCCTGCGGGCGGCCAGCTACGAGCAGTACTTC
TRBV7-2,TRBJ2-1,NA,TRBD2,CASSLVAGGTGGSEQFF,TGTGCCAGCAGCTTAGTAGCGGGAGGGACGGGGGGTAGTGAGCAGTTCTTC
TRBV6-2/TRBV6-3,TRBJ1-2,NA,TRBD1,CASSYPTGDGYTF,TGTGCCAGCAGTTACCCGACAGGGGACGGCTACACCTTC
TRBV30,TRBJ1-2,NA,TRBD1,CAWSSKGGTAAGYTF,TGTGCCTGGAGTAGCAAAGGCGGGACAGCGGCCGGCTACACCTTC
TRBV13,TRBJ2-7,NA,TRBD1,CASSQTRRDRGRYEQYF,TGTGCCAGCAGCCAAACCCGGAGGGACAGGGGGCGATACGAGCAGTACTTC
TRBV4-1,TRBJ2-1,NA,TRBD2,CASSLHGTSGYNEQFF,TGCGCCAGCAGCCTCCACGGGACTAGCGGGTACAATGAGCAGTTCTTC
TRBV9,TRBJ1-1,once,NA,CASSGAGAEAFF,TGTGCCAGCAGCGGGGCGGGGGCTGAAGCTTTCTTT
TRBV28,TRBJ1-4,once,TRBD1,CASSIRQGRWGATNEKLFF,TGTGCCAGCAGTATCCGACAGGGAAGATGGGGTGCAACTAATGAAAAACTGTTTTTT
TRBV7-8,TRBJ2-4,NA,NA,CASSPLIRGSKNIQYF,TGTGCCAGCAGCCCACTCATACGGGGGTCCAAAAACATTCAGTACTTC
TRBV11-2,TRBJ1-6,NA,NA,CASSLVSTEGSPLHF,TGTGCCAGCAGCTTAGTTTCTACAGAAGGTTCACCCCTCCACTTT
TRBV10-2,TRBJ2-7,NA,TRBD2,CASSGLAGEQYF,TGCGCCAGCAGTGGACTAGCGGGTGAGCAGTACTTC
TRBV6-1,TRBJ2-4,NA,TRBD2,CASSEFSGSGWHF,TGTGCCAGCAGTGAATTCAGCGGGAGCGGTTGGCACTTC
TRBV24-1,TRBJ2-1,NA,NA,CATSATTGSLNEQFF,TGTGCCACCAGTGCCACCACAGGGTCCTTGAACGAGCAGTTCTTC
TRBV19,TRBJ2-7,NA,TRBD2,CASSTAGTYEQYF,TGTGCCAGTAGTACAGCGGGAACCTACGAGCAGTACTTC
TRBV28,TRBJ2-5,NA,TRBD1,CASSTDLGQISQETQYF,TGTGCCAGCAGTACCGACCTGGGACAGATCAGCCAAGAGACCCAGTACTTC
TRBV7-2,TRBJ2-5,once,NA,CASSLGQQETQYF,TGTGCCAGCAGCCTAGGACAGCAAGAGACCCAGTACTTC